This passage covers 4 T cell receptor beta chains from one sample sequenced in a study of beta chain features in type 1 diabetes. These receptors' antigens are unknown. Regarding the study as a whole: Shorter TCRB CDR3s, moderately but significantly so, marked every one of the four CD4+ subsets in Type 1 diabetes patients.

TCRB transcripts that were expressed got sequenced, as all of the isolated RNA had been reverse transcribed. Using immunoSEQ multiplex PCR, the repertoire was profiled, and TCRdb retains in-frame clones only, with some absent. The sample carries under 150,000 clones, approximately 9% recorded once. The sample taken for sequencing was central memory CD4+ T cells from blood. Source of these receptors: a man aged 25 to 45 with type 1 diabetes.

The rearrangement links TRBV6-6 to TRBJ1-5, with a tentative D call TRBD1 (5 bases). The germline CDR1 and CDR2 sequences are MNHNY and SVGAGI (reference sequence). This CDR3 is 13 amino acids long. V was pared by 2 bases and J by 4 bases, with 6 bases between. CDR3 protein: CASSYGGNQPQHF. The CDR3 DNA reads TGTGCCAGCAGTTACGGGGGGAATCAGCCCCAGCATTTT.

This clone was recorded once. One end of the junction is discordant with germline, which a read error may explain. The gene calls are TRBV5-4 and TRBJ2-3, with D possibly TRBD2 on 5 matching bases. Germline assignment: CDR1 SGHNT and CDR2 YYREEE (reference sequence). CDR3 size: 16 residues. The CDR3 loop reads CASSLSAGMFTDTQYF. DNA of the CDR3: TGCGCCAGCAGCCTTAGCGCCGGGATGTTCACAGATACGCAGTATTTT.

The chain couples TRBV10-3 to TRBJ1-4, with a weak D call TRBD1 (5 bases). Germline lookup yields CDR1 ENHRY and CDR2 SYGVKD. The CDR3 runs to 14 residues. Trimming removed 3 bases from V and 5 bases from J, with 10 bases in between. In DNA form, the CDR3 reads TGTGCCATCAGTGAAAGGGGCTCGAATGAAAAACTGTTTTTT. Translating gives CAISERGSNEKLFF.

This clone was observed a few times. The V gene is TRBV5-1, the J gene TRBJ2-5; tentatively, D is TRBD2 (5 bases). Looked up from germline, CDR1 is SGHRS and CDR2 is YFSETQ. The CDR3 contains 14 residues. The V and J ends lost 0 bases and 5 bases respectively, with 11 bases between them. The CDR3 bases are TGCGCCAGCAGCTTGGGGACCGGGATGGAGACCCAGTACTTC. It yields the protein CASSLGTGMETQYF.